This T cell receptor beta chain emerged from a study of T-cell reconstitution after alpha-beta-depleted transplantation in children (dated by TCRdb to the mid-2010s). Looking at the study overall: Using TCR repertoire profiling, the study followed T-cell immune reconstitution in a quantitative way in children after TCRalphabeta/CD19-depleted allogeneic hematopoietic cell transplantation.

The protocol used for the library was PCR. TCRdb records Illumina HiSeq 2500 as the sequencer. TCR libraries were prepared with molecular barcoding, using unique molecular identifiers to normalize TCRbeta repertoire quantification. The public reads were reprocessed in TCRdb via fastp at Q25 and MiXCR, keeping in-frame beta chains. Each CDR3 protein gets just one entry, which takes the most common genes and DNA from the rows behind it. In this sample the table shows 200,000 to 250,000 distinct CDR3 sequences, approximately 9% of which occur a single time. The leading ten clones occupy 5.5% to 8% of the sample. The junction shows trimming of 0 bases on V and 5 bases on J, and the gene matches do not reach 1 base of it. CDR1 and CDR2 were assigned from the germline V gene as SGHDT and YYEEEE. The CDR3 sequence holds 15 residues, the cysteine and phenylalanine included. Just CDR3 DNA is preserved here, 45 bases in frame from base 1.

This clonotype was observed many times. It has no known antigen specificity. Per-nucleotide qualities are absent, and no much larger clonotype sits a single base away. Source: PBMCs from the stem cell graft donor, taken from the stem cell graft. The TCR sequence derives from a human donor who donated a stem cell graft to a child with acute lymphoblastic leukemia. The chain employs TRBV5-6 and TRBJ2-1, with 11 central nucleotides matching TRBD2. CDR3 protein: CASSLGLAGNNEQFF. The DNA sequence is TGTGCCAGCAGCTTGGGACTAGCGGGGAACAATGAGCAGTTCTTC.